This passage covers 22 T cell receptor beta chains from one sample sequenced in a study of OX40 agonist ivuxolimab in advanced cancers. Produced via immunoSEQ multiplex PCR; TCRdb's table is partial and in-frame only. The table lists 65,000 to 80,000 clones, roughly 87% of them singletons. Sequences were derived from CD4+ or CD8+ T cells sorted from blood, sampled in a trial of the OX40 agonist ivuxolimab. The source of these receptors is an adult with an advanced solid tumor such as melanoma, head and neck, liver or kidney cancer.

The CDR3 DNA sequence: TGCGCCAGCAGCTTGGGAGGGCCTATAGATACGCAGTATTTT. Amino acid sequence: CASSLGGPIDTQYF. J is TRBJ2-3 and V is TRBV5-1, with D possibly matching TRBD2 (5 bases). Germline values: CDR1 SGHRS, CDR2 YFSETQ. V was clipped by 0 bases and J by 5 bases, with 10 bases between them. This CDR3 spans 14 amino acids.

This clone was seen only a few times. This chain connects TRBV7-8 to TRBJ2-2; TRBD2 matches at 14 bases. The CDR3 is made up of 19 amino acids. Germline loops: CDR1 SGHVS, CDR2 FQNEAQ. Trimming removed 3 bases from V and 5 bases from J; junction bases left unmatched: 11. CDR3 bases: TGTGCCAGCAGCTTCAATCGGGGGGGACTAGCGGGAGCAACCGGGGAGCTGTTTTTT. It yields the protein CASSFNRGGLAGATGELFF.

The CDR3 region has the DNA TGTGCCAGCAGCTTAGGGACAGGGCTAGCGGGCGCCTACGAGCAGTACTTC. This sequence encodes CASSLGTGLAGAYEQYF. This sequence joins TRBV7-2 and TRBJ2-7; D may match TRBD1 or TRBD2 (8 bases each). The CDR3 runs 17 residues. The V and J ends lost 1 base and 2 bases respectively, with 18 bases between them. Germline values: CDR1 SGHTA, CDR2 FQGNSA. Together with reference TRBV7-2 and TRBJ2-7, the CDR3 gives the full variable domain: GAGVSQSPSNKVTEKGKDVELRCDPISGHTALYWYRQSLGQGLEFLIYFQGNSAPDKSGLPSDRFSAERTGGSVSTLTIQRTQQEDSAVYLCASSLGTGLAGAYEQYFGPGTRLTVT.

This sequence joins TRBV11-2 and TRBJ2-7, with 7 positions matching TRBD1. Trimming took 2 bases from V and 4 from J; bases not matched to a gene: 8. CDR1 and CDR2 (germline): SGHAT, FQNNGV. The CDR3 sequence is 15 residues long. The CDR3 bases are TGTGCCAGCAGCTTAACTTCAGGGGGTGCTTACGAGCAGTACTTC. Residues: CASSLTSGGAYEQYF.

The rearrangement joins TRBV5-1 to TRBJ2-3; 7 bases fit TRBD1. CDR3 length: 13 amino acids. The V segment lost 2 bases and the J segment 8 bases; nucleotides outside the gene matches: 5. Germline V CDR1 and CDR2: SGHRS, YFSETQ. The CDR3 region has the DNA TGCGCCAGCAGCTTAGGACAGGCGGGTACGCAGTATTTT. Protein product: CASSLGQAGTQYF.

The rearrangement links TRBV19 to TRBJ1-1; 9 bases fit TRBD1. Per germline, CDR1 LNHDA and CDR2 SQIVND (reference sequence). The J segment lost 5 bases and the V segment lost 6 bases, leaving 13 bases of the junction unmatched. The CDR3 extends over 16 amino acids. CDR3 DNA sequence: TGTGCCAGTAGGGCCATCGCACAGGGGGCACGGACTGAAGCTTTCTTT. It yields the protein CASRAIAQGARTEAFF.

This chain's CDR3 is CASSSGGTDTQYF. CDR3 coding DNA: TGTGCCAGCTCTAGCGGGGGTACAGATACGCAGTATTTT. This chain links TRBV18 with TRBJ2-3; 9 bases are a match to TRBD2. The CDR3 spans 13 residues. With 6 bases clipped from V and 3 bases from J, the junction kept 1 base outside the gene matches. Germline lookup yields CDR1 KGHSH and CDR2 LQKENI.

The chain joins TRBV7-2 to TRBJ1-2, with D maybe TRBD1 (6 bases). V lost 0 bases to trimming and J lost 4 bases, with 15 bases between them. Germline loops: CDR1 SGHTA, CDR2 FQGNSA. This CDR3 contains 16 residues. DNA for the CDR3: TGTGCCAGCAGCTTAGCGAGGACAGAACCAGTCTATGGCTACACCTTC. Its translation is CASSLARTEPVYGYTF.

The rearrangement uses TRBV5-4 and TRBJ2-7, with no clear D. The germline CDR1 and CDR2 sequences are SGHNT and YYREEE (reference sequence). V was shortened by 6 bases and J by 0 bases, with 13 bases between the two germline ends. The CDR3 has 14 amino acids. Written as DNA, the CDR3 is TGTGCCAGCAAGGACGGATTCAGCTCCTACGAGCAGTACTTC. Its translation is CASKDGFSSYEQYF.

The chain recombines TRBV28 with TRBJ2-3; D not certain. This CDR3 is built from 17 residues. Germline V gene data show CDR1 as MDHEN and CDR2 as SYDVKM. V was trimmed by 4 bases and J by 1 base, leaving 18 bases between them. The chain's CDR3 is CASSSLTEPVGTDTQYF. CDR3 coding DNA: TGTGCCAGCAGTTCCCTGACTGAACCCGTGGGCACAGATACGCAGTATTTT.

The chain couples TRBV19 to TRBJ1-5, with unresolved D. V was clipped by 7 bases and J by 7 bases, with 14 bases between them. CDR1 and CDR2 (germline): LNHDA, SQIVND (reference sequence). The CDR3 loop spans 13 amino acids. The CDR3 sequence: CASTISIGQPQHF. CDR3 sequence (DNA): TGTGCCAGTACGATCAGTATAGGCCAGCCCCAGCATTTT.

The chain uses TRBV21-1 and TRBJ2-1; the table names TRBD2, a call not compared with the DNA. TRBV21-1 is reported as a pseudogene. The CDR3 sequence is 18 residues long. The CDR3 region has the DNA TGTGCCAGCAGCAAAGGTCGGGGGACCCCCCGTAATTACAATGAGCAGTTCTTC. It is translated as CASSKGRGTPRNYNEQFF.

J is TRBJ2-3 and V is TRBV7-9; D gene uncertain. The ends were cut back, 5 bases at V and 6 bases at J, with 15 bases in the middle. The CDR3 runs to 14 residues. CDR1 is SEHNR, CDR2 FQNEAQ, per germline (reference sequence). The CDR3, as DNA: TGTGCCAGCAGCGGGTCAGGTCAAAGGGATACGCAGTATTTT. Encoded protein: CASSGSGQRDTQYF.

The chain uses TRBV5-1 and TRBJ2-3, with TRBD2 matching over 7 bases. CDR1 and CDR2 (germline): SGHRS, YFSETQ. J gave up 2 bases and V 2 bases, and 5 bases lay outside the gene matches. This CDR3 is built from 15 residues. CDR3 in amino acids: CASSFGAGTTDTQYF. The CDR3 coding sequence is TGCGCCAGCAGCTTTGGAGCGGGAACCACAGATACGCAGTATTTT.

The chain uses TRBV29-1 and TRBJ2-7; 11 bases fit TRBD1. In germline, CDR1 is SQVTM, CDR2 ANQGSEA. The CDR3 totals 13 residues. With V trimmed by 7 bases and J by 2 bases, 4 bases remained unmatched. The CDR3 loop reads CSAGQGAAYEQYF. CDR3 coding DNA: TGCAGCGCCGGACAGGGGGCTGCCTACGAGCAGTACTTC.

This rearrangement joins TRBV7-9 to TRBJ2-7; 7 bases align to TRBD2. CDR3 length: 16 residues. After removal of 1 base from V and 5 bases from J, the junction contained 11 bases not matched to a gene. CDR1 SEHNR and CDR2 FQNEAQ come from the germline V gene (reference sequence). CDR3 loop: CASSLVLTSPHHEQYF. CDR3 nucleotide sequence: TGTGCCAGCAGCTTAGTTCTGACTAGCCCTCACCACGAGCAGTACTTC.

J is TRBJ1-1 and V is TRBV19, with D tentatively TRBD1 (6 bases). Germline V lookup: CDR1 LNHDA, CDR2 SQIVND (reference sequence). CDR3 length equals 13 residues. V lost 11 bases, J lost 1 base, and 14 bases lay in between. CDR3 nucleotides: TGTGCCTCACAGGGTTTATCGAACACTGAAGCTTTCTTT. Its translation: CASQGLSNTEAFF.

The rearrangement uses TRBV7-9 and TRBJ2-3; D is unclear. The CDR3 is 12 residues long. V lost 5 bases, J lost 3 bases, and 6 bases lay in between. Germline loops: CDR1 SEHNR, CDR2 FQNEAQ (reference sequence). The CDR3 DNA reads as TGTGCCAGCAGCGTCCTAACAGATACGCAGTATTTT. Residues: CASSVLTDTQYF.

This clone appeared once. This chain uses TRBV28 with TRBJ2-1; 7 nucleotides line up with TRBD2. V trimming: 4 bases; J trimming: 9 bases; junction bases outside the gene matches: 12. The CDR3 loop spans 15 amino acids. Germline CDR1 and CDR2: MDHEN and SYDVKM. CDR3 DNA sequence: TGTGCCAGCAGTTCCCTAGCGGTCCCGTTTAGTGAGCAGTTCTTC. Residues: CASSSLAVPFSEQFF.

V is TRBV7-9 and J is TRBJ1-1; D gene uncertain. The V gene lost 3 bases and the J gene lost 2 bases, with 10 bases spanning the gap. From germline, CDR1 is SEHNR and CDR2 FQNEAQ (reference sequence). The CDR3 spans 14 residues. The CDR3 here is CASSFYEGNTEAFF. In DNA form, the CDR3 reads TGTGCCAGCAGCTTCTATGAGGGAAACACTGAAGCTTTCTTT. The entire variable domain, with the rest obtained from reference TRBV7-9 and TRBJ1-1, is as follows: DTGVSQNPRHKITKRGQNVTFRCDPISEHNRLYWYRQTLGQGPEFLTYFQNEAQLEKSRLLSDRFSAERPKGSFSTLEIQRTEQGDSAMYLCASSFYEGNTEAFFGQGTRLTVV.

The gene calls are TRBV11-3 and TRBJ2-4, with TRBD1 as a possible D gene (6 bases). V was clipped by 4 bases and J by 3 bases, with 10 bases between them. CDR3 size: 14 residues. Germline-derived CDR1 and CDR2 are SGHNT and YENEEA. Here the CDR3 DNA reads TGTGCCAGCAGCTCAGGGGAGATCAAAAACATTCAGTACTTC. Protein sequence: CASSSGEIKNIQYF.

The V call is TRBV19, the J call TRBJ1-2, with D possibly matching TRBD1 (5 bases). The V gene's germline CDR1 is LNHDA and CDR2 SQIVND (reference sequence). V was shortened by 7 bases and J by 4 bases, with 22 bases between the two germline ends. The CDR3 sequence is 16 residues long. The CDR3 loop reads CASTPREGAGGYGYTF. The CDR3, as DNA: TGTGCCAGTACCCCCCGGGAAGGGGCTGGTGGCTATGGCTACACCTTC.